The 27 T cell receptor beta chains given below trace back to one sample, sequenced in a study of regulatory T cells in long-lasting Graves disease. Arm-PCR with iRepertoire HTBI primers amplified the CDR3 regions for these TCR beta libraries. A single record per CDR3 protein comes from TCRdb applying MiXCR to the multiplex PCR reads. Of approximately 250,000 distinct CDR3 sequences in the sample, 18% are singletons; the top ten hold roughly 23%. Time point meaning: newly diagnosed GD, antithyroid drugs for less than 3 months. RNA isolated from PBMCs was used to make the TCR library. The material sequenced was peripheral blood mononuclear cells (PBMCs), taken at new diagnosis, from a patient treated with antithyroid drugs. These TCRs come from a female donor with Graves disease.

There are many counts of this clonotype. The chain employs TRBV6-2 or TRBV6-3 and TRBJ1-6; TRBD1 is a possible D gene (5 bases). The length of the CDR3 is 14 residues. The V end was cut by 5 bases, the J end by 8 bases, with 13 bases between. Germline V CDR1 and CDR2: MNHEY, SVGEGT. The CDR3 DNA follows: TGTGCCAGCAGTGAGGTCAGGGCCGATTCACCCCTCCACTTT. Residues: CASSEVRADSPLHF.

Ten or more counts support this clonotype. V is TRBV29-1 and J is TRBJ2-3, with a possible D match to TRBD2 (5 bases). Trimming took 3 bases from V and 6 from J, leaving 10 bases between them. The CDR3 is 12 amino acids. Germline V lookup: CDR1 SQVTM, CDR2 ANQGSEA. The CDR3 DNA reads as TGCAGCGTTGAGAGGGTGGTGGATACGCAGTATTTT. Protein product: CSVERVVDTQYF.

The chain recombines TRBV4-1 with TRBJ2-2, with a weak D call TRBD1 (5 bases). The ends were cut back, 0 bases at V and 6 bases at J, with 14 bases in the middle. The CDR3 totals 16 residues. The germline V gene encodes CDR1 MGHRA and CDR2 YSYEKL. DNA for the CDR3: TGCGCCAGCAGCCAAGATGGAACAGGCGTGGCCGGGGAGCTGTTTTTT. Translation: CASSQDGTGVAGELFF.

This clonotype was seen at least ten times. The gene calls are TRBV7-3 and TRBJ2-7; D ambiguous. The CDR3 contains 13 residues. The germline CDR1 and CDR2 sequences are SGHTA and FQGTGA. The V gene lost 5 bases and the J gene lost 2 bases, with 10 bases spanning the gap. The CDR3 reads CASSPHPPYEQYF. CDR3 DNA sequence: TGTGCCAGCAGCCCCCACCCCCCCTACGAGCAGTACTTC.

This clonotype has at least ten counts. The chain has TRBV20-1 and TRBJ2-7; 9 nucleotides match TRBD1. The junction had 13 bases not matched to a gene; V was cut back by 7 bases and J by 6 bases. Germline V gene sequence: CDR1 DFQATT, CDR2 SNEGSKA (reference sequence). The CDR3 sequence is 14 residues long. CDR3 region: CSVARTGEVGEQYF. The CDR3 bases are TGCAGTGTTGCTCGGACAGGGGAGGTGGGCGAGCAGTACTTC.

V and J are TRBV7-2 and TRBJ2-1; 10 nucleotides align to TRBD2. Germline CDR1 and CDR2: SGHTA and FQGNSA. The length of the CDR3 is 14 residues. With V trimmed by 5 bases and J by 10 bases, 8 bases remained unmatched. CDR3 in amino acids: CASSPIAGGVEQFF. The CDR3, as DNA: TGTGCCAGCAGCCCCATAGCGGGAGGAGTCGAGCAGTTCTTC.

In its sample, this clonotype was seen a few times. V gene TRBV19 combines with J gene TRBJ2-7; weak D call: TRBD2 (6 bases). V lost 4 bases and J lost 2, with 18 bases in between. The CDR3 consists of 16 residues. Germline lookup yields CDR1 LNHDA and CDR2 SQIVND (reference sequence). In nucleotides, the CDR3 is TGTGCCAGTAGTAGACAGCAGGGAGGTCCAACCTACGAGCAGTACTTC. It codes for CASSRQQGGPTYEQYF.

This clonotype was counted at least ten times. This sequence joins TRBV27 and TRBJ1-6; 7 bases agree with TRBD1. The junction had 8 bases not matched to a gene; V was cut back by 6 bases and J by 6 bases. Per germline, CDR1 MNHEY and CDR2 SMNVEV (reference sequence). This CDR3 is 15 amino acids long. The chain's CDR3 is CASSKGQNLNSPLHF. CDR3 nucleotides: TGTGCCAGCAGCAAGGGACAGAATCTTAATTCACCCCTCCACTTT.

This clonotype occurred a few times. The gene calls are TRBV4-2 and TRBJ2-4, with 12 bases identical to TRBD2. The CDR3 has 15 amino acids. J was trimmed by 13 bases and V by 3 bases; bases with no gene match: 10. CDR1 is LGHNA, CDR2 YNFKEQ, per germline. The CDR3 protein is CASSQTADGLAGQYF. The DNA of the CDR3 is TGTGCCAGCAGCCAGACCGCTGACGGACTAGCGGGACAGTACTTC.

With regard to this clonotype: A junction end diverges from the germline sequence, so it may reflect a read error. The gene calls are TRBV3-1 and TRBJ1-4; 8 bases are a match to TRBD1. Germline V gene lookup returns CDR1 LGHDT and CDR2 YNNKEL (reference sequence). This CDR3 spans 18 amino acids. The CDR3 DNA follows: TGTGCCAGCAGCCAAGATCTGTGGACAGGGATGACTAATGAAAAACTGTATTTT. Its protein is CASSQDLWTGMTNEKLYF.

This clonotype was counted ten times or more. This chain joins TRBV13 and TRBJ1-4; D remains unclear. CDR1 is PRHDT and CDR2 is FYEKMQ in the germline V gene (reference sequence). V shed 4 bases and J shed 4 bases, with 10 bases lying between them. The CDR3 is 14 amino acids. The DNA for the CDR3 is TGTGCCAGCAGCTCCCGACGGGTTAATGAAAAACTGTTTTTT. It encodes CASSSRRVNEKLFF.

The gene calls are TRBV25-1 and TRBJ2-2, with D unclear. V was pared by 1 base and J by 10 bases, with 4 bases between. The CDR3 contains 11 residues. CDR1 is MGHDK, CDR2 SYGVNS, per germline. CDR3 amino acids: CASSEFEELFF. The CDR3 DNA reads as TGTGCCAGCAGTGAATTTGAGGAGCTGTTTTTT.

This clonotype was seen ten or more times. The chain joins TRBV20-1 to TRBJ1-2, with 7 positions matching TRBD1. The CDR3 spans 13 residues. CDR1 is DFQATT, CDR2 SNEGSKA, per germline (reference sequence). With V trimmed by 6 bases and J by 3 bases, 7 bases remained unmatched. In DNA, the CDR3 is TGCAGTGCCCGGACAGGCGCCGACTATGGCTACACCTTC. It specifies CSARTGADYGYTF.

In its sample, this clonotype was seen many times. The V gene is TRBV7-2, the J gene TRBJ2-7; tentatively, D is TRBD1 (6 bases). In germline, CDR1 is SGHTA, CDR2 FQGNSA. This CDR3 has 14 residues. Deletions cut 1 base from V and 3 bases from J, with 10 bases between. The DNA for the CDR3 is TGTGCCAGCAGCTTAGGGACAGAATACTACGAGCAGTACTTC. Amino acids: CASSLGTEYYEQYF.

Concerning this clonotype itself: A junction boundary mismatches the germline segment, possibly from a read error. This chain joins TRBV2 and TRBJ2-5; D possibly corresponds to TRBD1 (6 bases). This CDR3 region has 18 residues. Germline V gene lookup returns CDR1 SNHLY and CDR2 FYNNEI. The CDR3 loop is CASHFSDSGQGMPETRYF. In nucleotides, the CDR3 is TGTGCCAGCCACTTCTCCGACTCTGGGCAGGGGATGCCAGAGACCCGGTACTTC. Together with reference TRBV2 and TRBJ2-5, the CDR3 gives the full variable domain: EPEVTQTPSHQVTQMGQEVILRCVPISNHLYFYWYRQILGQKVEFLVSFYNNEISEKSEIFDDQFSVERPDGSNFTLKIRSTKLEDSAMYFCASHFSDSGQGMPETRYFGPGTRLLVL.

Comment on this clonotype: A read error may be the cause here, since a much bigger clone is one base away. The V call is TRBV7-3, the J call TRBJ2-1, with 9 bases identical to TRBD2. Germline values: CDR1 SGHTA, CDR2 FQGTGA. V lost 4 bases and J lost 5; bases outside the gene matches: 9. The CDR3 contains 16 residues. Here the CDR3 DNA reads TGTGCCAGCAGCTCCATCGCTAGCGGGATTGACAATGAGCAGTTCTTC. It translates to CASSSIASGIDNEQFF.

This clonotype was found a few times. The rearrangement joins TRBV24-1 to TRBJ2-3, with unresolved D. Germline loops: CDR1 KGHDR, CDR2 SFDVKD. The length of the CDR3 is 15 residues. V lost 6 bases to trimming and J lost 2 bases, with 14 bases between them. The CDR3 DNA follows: TGTGCCACCAGTCAATCAGCCGGGTACACAGATACGCAGTATTTT. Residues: CATSQSAGYTDTQYF.

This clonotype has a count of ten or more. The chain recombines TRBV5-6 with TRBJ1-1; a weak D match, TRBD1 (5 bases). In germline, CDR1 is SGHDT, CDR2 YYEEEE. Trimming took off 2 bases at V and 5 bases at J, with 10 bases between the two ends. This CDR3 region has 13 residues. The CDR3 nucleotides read TGTGCCAGCAGCTTCCCAGGGAGTACTGAAGCTTTCTTT. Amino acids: CASSFPGSTEAFF. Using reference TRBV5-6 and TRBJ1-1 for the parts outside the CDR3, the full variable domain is DAGVTQSPTHLIKTRGQQVTLRCSPKSGHDTVSWYQQALGQGPQFIFQYYEEEERQRGNFPDRFSGHQFPNYSSELNVNALLLGDSALYLCASSFPGSTEAFFGQGTRLTVV.

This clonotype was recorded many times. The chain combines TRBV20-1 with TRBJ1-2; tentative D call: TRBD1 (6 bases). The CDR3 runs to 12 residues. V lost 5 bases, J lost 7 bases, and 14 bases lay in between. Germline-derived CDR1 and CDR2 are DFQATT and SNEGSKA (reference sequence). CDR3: CSAPVGGFGYTF. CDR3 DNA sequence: TGCAGTGCTCCGGTAGGGGGGTTTGGCTACACCTTC.

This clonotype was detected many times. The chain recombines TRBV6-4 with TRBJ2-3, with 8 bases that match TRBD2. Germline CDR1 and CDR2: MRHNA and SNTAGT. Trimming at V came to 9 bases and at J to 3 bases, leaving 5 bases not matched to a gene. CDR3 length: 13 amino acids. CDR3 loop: CASSERETDTQYF. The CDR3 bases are TGTGCCAGTTCGGAGCGGGAGACAGATACGCAGTATTTT.

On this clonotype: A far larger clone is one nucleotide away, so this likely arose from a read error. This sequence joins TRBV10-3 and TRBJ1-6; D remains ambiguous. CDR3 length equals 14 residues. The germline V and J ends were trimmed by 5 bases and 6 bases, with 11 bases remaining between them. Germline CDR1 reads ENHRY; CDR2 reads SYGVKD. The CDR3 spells CAISLSQTNSPLHF. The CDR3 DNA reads TGTGCCATCAGTTTGTCACAGACTAATTCACCCCTCCACTTT.

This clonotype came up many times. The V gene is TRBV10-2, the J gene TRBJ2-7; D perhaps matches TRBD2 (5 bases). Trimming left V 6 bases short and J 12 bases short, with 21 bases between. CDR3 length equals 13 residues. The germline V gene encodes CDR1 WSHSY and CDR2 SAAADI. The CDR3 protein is CASSRERTSGRYF. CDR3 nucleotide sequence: TGCGCCAGCAGCCGGGAAAGGACCAGCGGTCGGTACTTC.

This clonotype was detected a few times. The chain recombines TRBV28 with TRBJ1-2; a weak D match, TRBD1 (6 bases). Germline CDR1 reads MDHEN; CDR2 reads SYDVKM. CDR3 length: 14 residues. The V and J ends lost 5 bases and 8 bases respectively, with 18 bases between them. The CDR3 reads CASSRSWGGGGYTF. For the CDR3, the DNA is TGTGCCAGCAGTCGGTCGTGGGGGGGCGGGGGCTACACCTTC.

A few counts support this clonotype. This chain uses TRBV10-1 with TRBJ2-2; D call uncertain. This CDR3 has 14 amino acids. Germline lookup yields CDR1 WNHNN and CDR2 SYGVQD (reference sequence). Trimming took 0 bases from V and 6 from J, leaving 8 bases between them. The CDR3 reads CASSESPWSGELFF. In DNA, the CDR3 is TGCGCCAGCAGTGAGTCGCCATGGTCCGGGGAGCTGTTTTTT.

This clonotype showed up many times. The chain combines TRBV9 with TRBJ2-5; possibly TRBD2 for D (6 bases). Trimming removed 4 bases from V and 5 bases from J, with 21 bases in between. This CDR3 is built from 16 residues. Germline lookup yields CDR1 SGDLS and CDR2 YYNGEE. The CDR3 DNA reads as TGTGCCAGCAGCCCATCGGGCCAGGGCGCGGGGGAGACCCAGTACTTC. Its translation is CASSPSGQGAGETQYF.

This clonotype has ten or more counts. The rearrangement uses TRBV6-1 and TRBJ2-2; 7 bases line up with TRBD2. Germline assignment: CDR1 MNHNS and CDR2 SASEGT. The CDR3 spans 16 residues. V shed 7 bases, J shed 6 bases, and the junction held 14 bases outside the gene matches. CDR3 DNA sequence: TGTGCCAGCACCGACCCGGCGAGGGACTACGCCGGGGAGCTGTTTTTT. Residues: CASTDPARDYAGELFF.

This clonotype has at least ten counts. The CDR3 here is CASSPTGTGNGYTF. CDR3 nucleotides: TGTGCCAGCAGCCCAACCGGGACAGGGAATGGCTACACCTTC. The chain couples TRBV7-9 to TRBJ1-2; the match to TRBD1 covers 9 bases. The CDR3 spans 14 residues. Trimming took 5 bases from V and 6 from J; bases not matched to a gene: 7. CDR1 SEHNR and CDR2 FQNEAQ come from the germline V gene (reference sequence).